This is a list of T cell receptor beta chains from one sample in a study of CXCR3-negative and CXCR3-positive naive CD8 T cells. TCRdb re-called the 5' RACE reads and shows each CDR3 protein once, DNA omitted. Its clone listing holds around 96,000 distinct CDR3 sequences. The specimen sequenced was naive CXCR3- CD8+ T cells from blood. These receptors were obtained from a human donor in good health. Some clones in this sample may be carry-over from other donors' samples. CDR3s include the opening cysteine and the closing phenylalanine or tryptophan.

V gene	J gene	CDR3 protein
TRBV10-3	TRBJ2-7	CAISSSAAYEQYF
TRBV14	TRBJ1-1	CASSQAGGRGTEAFF
TRBV4-1	TRBJ1-5	CASSRWMDSPNGAQHF
TRBV14	TRBJ2-1	CASSQGNVPFF
TRBV20-1	TRBJ2-5	CSAREAALGETQYF
TRBV9	TRBJ1-1	CASSAGDSLNTEAFF
TRBV9	TRBJ2-1	CASSVAAMGHRILF
TRBV6-2/TRBV6-3	TRBJ1-4	CASSYDSYPDGKLFF
TRBV12-3/TRBV12-4	TRBJ1-2	CASKTQGASYGYTF
TRBV14	TRBJ1-2	CASSQYVSYGYTF
TRBV7-9	TRBJ2-2	CATANTGELFF
TRBV13	TRBJ2-7	CASSLIDRVSSYEQYF
TRBV12-3/TRBV12-4	TRBJ2-1	CASLPIGGAWGNEQFF
TRBV19	TRBJ1-1	CASSIASRLIFAEAFF
TRBV12-3/TRBV12-4	TRBJ2-1	CASNSGGAYNEQFF
TRBV29-1	TRBJ2-2	CSVLKENTGELFF
TRBV5-6	TRBJ1-1	CASSFWVSSTEAFF
TRBV10-3	TRBJ2-1	CAISVGASGPYYNEQFF
TRBV25-1	TRBJ2-7	CASSDPGITYEQYF
TRBV29-1	TRBJ2-2	CSVAAKSGELFF
TRBV29-1	TRBJ1-2	CSVERQEVYGYTF
TRBV7-2	TRBJ2-7	CASSSGGAGYEQYF